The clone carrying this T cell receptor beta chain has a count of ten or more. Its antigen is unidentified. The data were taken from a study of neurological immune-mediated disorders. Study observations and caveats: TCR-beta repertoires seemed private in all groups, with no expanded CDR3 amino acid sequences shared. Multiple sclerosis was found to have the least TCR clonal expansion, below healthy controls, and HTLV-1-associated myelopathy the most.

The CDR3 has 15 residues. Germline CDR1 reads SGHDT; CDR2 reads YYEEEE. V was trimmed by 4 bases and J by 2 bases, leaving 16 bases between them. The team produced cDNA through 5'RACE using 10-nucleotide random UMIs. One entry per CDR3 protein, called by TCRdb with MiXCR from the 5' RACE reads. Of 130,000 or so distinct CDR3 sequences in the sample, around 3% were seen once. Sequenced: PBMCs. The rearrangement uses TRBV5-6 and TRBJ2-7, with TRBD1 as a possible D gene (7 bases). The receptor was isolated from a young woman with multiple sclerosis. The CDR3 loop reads CASSRQGLWTYEQYF. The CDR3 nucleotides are TGTGCCAGCAGCAGACAGGGACTTTGGACCTACGAGCAGTACTTC.